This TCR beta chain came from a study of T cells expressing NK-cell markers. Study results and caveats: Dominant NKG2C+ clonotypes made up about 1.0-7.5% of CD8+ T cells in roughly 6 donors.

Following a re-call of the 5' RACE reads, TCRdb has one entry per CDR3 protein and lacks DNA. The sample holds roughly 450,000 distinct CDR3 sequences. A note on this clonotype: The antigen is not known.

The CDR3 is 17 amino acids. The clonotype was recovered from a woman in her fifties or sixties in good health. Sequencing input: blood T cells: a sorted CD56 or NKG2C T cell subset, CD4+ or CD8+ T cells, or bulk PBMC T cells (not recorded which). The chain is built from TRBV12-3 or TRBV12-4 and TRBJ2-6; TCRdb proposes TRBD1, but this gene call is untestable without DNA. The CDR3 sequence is CASSLVGAGSGANVLTF.